This T cell receptor (beta chain) was sequenced during a study of blood T cells in healthy people across ages. It was with a sample-barcoded 5' primer and a J-beta primer mix that a second PCR of about 6 to 12 cycles was run. A template-switch adaptor containing 12 random nucleotides labeled each cDNA molecule. Using its own MiXCR run on the 5' RACE reads, TCRdb lists one record per CDR3 protein. The sample consists of 1,300,000 or so distinct CDR3 sequences, approximately 63% of them appearing once. Study-wide results and caveats: Nothing was known about donor CMV status, and this possibly confounded expanded clonotype changes. A roughly linear age-dependent decrease characterized TCR beta diversity per million T cells. Long-lived donors carried more naive CD4+ cells and greater diversity than aged donors.

V gave up 7 bases and J gave up 6 bases, with 16 bases separating them. Germline V gives CDR1 MNHEY, CDR2 SVGEGT. This CDR3 is 14 amino acids long. This clonotype occurred a few times. Its antigen is currently unknown. The sequenced sample was blood. The origin of this receptor is a man younger than 35 in good health. The J gene is TRBJ2-1, the V gene TRBV6-2 or TRBV6-3, with D perhaps matching TRBD1 or TRBD2 (6 bases each). In DNA form, the CDR3 reads TGTGCCAGCAATCCAGGGGAGGTTGGCAATGAGCAGTTCTTC. Its protein product is CASNPGEVGNEQFF.